What follows is one T cell receptor (beta chain) and its context. There are a few counts of this clonotype. It lacks a known antigen. Base qualities are not provided; no much larger clone lies one nucleotide away. This entry is derived from a study of blood T cells in healthy people across ages (dated by TCRdb to the mid-2010s). Looking at the study overall: In model experiments, roughly one uniquely barcoded TCR beta cDNA molecule per two T cells was captured by template switching. Using deep sequencing normalized with unique cDNA molecular identifiers, the study measured how TCR beta repertoire diversity changes with age. The donors were divided into four age groups: young (average around 16 years), middle-aged (about 41), aged (approximately 62) and long-lived (approximately 74). For two donors (one aged 18 to 30 and one aged 80 or older), the study analyzed two additional independent replicas of 1 million unique cDNA reads from the same blood draw.

The 35 to 40 donors, aged about 6 to 95 years, were systemically healthy Caucasian individuals from Russia. Ten milliliters of peripheral blood were drawn from each donor into EDTA-treated Vacutainer tubes. PBMCs were isolated by Ficoll-Paque density-gradient centrifugation, with at least 7 million obtained per sample. Total RNA, at least 6 micrograms per sample, was extracted from PBMCs with Trizol reagent. The percentages of naive CD45RAhigh/CD27high T cells were determined by flow cytometry on a PBMC aliquot from every donor. On the study overall, not on this receptor specifically: Observed TCR beta diversity per million T cells fell roughly linearly with age, and a significant reduction was already apparent by age about 43. A strong correlation was found between observed TCR beta diversity and the percentage of naive T cells measured by flow cytometry. Total diversity estimates from one million sequenced T cells were considered lower bounds and underestimates. Compared with the aged group, the long-lived group had more naive CD4+ T cells, fewer expanded clones and increased TCR diversity, a pattern suggesting age selection. Bulk unsorted PBMC profiling prevented conclusive comparison of naive and antigen-experienced compartments. Because donor CMV infection status was unknown, age-related changes in expanded clonotypes were potentially confounded.

Preparation of the library involved 5' RACE. Instrument on record: Illumina HiSeq 2500. The second PCR ran for about 6 to 11 cycles and used a J-beta primer mix along with a sample-barcoded 5' primer. A template-switch 5' adaptor carrying 12 random nucleotides introduced a unique molecular identifier onto each TCR beta cDNA molecule. Each sample yielded at least 3 million CDR3-containing paired-end reads. The Mint cDNA synthesis kit, primed by a TRBC-specific oligonucleotide, was used to synthesize first-strand cDNA from all RNA. After uracil-DNA glycosylase treatment, a first 18-cycle PCR used universal primers M1SS and BC2_uni_R on all cDNA. The authors' analysis ran thus. For normalization, 1 million high-quality reads, each with a distinct molecular identifier, were randomly selected from each sample. Reads with shared molecular identifiers were discarded instead of being binned into consensus sequences. MiTCR, with a Q25 quality threshold and the strictest error-elimination algorithm, was used for CDR3 identification, clonotype clustering and error correction. A nonparametric unseen species model with Euler transformation was used to estimate a lower bound on total TCR beta diversity. TCRdb applied fastp at Q25 and MiXCR to the public reads, then kept only in-frame beta chains. Rows are combined by CDR3 protein, so each entry shows the most common genes and DNA. TCRdb, not the authors, supplied the V and J calls. This sample lists 600,000 to 850,000 distinct CDR3 sequences; approximately 25% were detected once. 9.4% of the sample is in the top ten clones.

A further study also used this sample, focusing on T cells of mothers and their children. As described in the second report: Nine systemically healthy Caucasian individuals served as donors, namely three mothers together with their six children. cDNA synthesis used all of the extracted RNA, with roughly 1.5 ug of RNA in each 15 ul reaction. In the second PCR, the M1S primer introduced both the sample barcodes and 2-4 random nucleotides. More than 8 million TCR beta CDR3 reads were obtained from each mother, and roughly 3 million reads were obtained from each child. Thymic selection shapes the output of TCR recombination in a similar way in related and unrelated pairs, and inherited differences have a minor effect. Normalized repertoire overlap in related mother-child pairs was always slightly higher than in unrelated mother-child pairs, but the difference was never significant. Persistent microchimeric T cell clones were not detected, at a sensitivity of around 99 clones per million clonotypes. To look for features that set related mother-child pairs apart from unrelated individuals, the researchers ran deep NGS to compare the TCR beta repertoires of mothers and children. The mean age was 40 +/- 4 years for the mothers and about 10 +/- 4 years for the children. After adapter ligation was performed with NEBNext reagents, the libraries were sequenced on an Illumina HiSeq 2000 with 100+100 nt paired-end reads. To prevent cross-contamination, the mother and child libraries were prepared one month apart and sequenced in separate runs. For each donor, somewhere between 500,000 and 2,000,000 distinct TCR beta clonotypes were identified. Naive TCR beta clonotypes were estimated from low-frequency clonotypes matched to each donor's FACS-determined naive share, without sorting.

The clonotype originates from a boy aged 5-17 years in good health. Source material: blood.

The CDR3 corresponds to CASSTTSGISYNEQFF. Here is the DNA: TGTGCCAGCAGCACGACTAGCGGGATATCCTACAATGAGCAGTTCTTC. In this chain, TRBV7-9 is recombined with TRBJ2-1; the central 11 bases match TRBD2. The CDR3 starts with the cysteine, ends with the phenylalanine, and has 16 residues. The CDR3 DNA has 48 bases and is translated from base 1. CDR1 SEHNR and CDR2 FQNEAQ are derived from the germline V gene (reference sequence). Ends trimmed: V by 5 bases, J by 1 base; bases unmatched to a gene: 4.